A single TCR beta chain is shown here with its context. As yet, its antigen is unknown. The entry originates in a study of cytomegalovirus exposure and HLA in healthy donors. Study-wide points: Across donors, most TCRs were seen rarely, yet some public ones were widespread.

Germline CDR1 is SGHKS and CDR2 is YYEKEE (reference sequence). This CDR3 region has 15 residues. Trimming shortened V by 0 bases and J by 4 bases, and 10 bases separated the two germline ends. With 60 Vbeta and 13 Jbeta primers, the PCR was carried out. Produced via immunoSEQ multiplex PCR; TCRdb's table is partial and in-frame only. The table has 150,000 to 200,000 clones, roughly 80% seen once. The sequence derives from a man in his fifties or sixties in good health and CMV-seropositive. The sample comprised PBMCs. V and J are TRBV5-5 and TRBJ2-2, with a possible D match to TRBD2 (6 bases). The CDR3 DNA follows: TGTGCCAGCAGCTTGGACGCCGGGGGCACCGGGGAGCTGTTTTTT. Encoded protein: CASSLDAGGTGELFF.